A selection of T cell receptor beta chains follows, all from one sample in a study of blood T cell repertoires in COVID-19. Repertoires were generated with immunoSEQ multiplex PCR, while TCRdb's copy carries only in-frame clones and drops some. Counted here are about 530,000 clones, about 89% occurring once; the ten biggest clones make up 7.8%. Sequenced material: peripheral blood. The receptors originated from a woman between 45 and 60 years old with COVID-19, enrolled during active disease. Each CDR3 is given with its conserved first and last residue. Each record gives: V gene, D gene, J gene, clone size, CDR3 protein, CDR3 DNA. D genes are given only for firm matches. Size is stated for part of the rows, as once, few or many counts, or as a class when the clone is expanded.

v_call: TRBV3-1/TRBV3-2
d_call: TRBD1
j_call: TRBJ2-5
clone_size: once
cdr3_aa: CASSQGTGGQGETQYF
cdr3_nt: TGTGCCAGCAGCCAAGGGACAGGGGGCCAGGGAGAGACCCAGTACTTC

v_call: TRBV10-3
d_call: -
j_call: TRBJ1-1
clone_size: -
cdr3_aa: CAISDSLNTEAFF
cdr3_nt: TGTGCCATCAGCGACAGTTTGAACACTGAAGCTTTCTTT

v_call: TRBV7-8
d_call: TRBD1
j_call: TRBJ2-1
clone_size: -
cdr3_aa: CASSLGGWGQRPREQFF
cdr3_nt: TGTGCCAGCAGCTTAGGTGGTTGGGGACAGCGTCCGCGTGAGCAGTTCTTC

v_call: TRBV27
d_call: -
j_call: TRBJ1-1
clone_size: once
cdr3_aa: CASAGLTGNTEAFF
cdr3_nt: TGTGCCAGCGCTGGGCTGACAGGGAACACTGAAGCTTTCTTT

v_call: TRBV7-9
d_call: -
j_call: TRBJ1-2
clone_size: -
cdr3_aa: CASSLGQGSHYGYTF
cdr3_nt: TGTGCCAGCAGCTTGGGGCAGGGGAGTCACTATGGCTACACCTTC

v_call: TRBV30
d_call: TRBD2
j_call: TRBJ2-2
clone_size: once
cdr3_aa: CALGAGGPPGELFF
cdr3_nt: TGTGCCTTAGGGGCGGGGGGGCCGCCCGGGGAGCTGTTTTTT

v_call: TRBV6-5
d_call: TRBD1
j_call: TRBJ1-2
clone_size: few
cdr3_aa: CASRTRDRGQRGYTF
cdr3_nt: TGTGCCAGCAGGACTCGGGACAGGGGGCAGAGGGGCTACACCTTC

v_call: TRBV6-5
d_call: -
j_call: TRBJ2-3
clone_size: few
cdr3_aa: CASRQGTDTQYF
cdr3_nt: TGTGCCAGCAGGCAGGGGACAGATACGCAGTATTTT

v_call: TRBV9
d_call: TRBD1
j_call: TRBJ2-5
clone_size: -
cdr3_aa: CASSLNRDRVSLETQYF
cdr3_nt: TGTGCCAGCAGCCTAAATCGGGACAGAGTTTCATTAGAGACCCAGTACTTC

v_call: TRBV24-1
d_call: TRBD2
j_call: TRBJ2-3
clone_size: -
cdr3_aa: CATGGLAGWSDTQYF
cdr3_nt: TGTGCCACCGGAGGACTAGCGGGGTGGTCAGATACGCAGTATTTT

v_call: TRBV5-1
d_call: -
j_call: TRBJ1-1
clone_size: -
cdr3_aa: CASSLAGPESTEAFF
cdr3_nt: TGCGCCAGCAGCTTGGCAGGGCCTGAAAGCACTGAAGCTTTCTTT

v_call: TRBV7-3
d_call: -
j_call: TRBJ1-2
clone_size: -
cdr3_aa: CASSLKRGMGYTF
cdr3_nt: TGTGCCAGCAGCTTAAAGAGGGGGATGGGCTACACCTTC

v_call: TRBV30
d_call: -
j_call: TRBJ2-7
clone_size: -
cdr3_aa: CAWSYSYEQYF
cdr3_nt: TGTGCCTGGAGTTACTCCTACGAGCAGTACTTC

v_call: TRBV30
d_call: -
j_call: TRBJ2-7
clone_size: -
cdr3_aa: CAWSLGHSYEQYF
cdr3_nt: TGTGCCTGGAGCCTAGGACACTCCTACGAGCAGTACTTC

v_call: TRBV9
d_call: TRBD1
j_call: TRBJ2-7
clone_size: many
cdr3_aa: CASSVGTGIHEQYF
cdr3_nt: TGTGCCAGCAGCGTAGGGACAGGGATACACGAGCAGTACTTC

v_call: TRBV7-9
d_call: -
j_call: TRBJ2-1
clone_size: -
cdr3_aa: CASTAAPTLYNEQFF
cdr3_nt: TGTGCCAGCACCGCTGCGCCTACCTTGTACAATGAGCAGTTCTTC

v_call: TRBV9
d_call: TRBD2
j_call: TRBJ2-1
clone_size: -
cdr3_aa: CASSVDPQRVPDAGGHFEQFF
cdr3_nt: TGTGCCAGCAGCGTAGATCCCCAACGGGTCCCCGACGCGGGGGGGCATTTTGAGCAGTTCTTC

v_call: TRBV3-1/TRBV3-2
d_call: TRBD1
j_call: TRBJ2-3
clone_size: -
cdr3_aa: CASSQSVQGATQYF
cdr3_nt: TGTGCCAGCAGCCAGTCTGTACAGGGGGCGACGCAGTATTTT

v_call: TRBV5-1
d_call: TRBD2
j_call: TRBJ2-1
clone_size: -
cdr3_aa: CASSSKTSGDFGHEQFF
cdr3_nt: TGCGCCAGCAGCTCAAAGACTAGCGGGGACTTCGGGCATGAGCAGTTCTTC

v_call: TRBV3-1/TRBV3-2
d_call: TRBD1
j_call: TRBJ2-7
clone_size: -
cdr3_aa: CASSFPGTGVYEQYF
cdr3_nt: TGTGCCAGCAGCTTCCCCGGGACAGGGGTCTACGAGCAGTACTTC